A selection of T cell receptor beta chains follows, all from one sample in a study of CD8 T cells in Susac syndrome. MiXCR, applied by TCRdb to the immunoSEQ multiplex PCR reads, yields one record per CDR3 protein. The table includes 180,000 or so distinct CDR3 sequences, approximately 94% detected once. The sample was CD4+ T cells from PBMCs. The receptors were gathered from a human donor in good health. CDR3s include the opening cysteine and the closing phenylalanine or tryptophan. D genes are given only for firm matches. Where a row states a size, it is once, few, many or the class of an expanded clone; other rows omit it.

j_call: TRBJ2-1
d_call: TRBD2
clone_size: NA
v_call: TRBV9
cdr3_aa: CASSPERTSGMNEQFF
cdr3_nt: TGTGCCAGCAGCCCCGAGCGGACTAGCGGGATGAATGAGCAGTTCTTC

j_call: TRBJ2-3
d_call: NA
clone_size: NA
v_call: TRBV30
cdr3_aa: CAWTLDSSTDTQYF
cdr3_nt: TGTGCCTGGACCCTCGACTCCAGCACAGATACGCAGTATTTT

j_call: TRBJ2-5
d_call: NA
clone_size: NA
v_call: TRBV29-1
cdr3_aa: CSVYGVGETQYF
cdr3_nt: TGCAGCGTTTATGGGGTAGGAGAGACCCAGTACTTC

j_call: TRBJ1-2
d_call: TRBD1
clone_size: NA
v_call: TRBV5-1
cdr3_aa: CASSGTADYGYTF
cdr3_nt: TGCGCCAGCAGCGGGACAGCAGACTATGGCTACACCTTC

j_call: TRBJ1-2
d_call: NA
clone_size: NA
v_call: TRBV29-1
cdr3_aa: CSVEQYPYGYTF
cdr3_nt: TGCAGCGTTGAGCAGTACCCCTATGGCTACACCTTC

j_call: TRBJ2-1
d_call: NA
clone_size: NA
v_call: TRBV4-3
cdr3_aa: CASSQERGEQFF
cdr3_nt: TGCGCCAGCAGCCAAGAACGAGGCGAGCAGTTCTTC

j_call: TRBJ1-2
d_call: NA
clone_size: NA
v_call: TRBV27
cdr3_aa: CATLSRLGDYGYTF
cdr3_nt: TGTGCCACTCTATCGCGGTTGGGGGATTATGGCTACACCTTC

j_call: TRBJ2-3
d_call: NA
clone_size: NA
v_call: TRBV29-1
cdr3_aa: CSVEKSWGTDTQYF
cdr3_nt: TGCAGCGTTGAGAAGAGTTGGGGCACAGATACGCAGTATTTT

j_call: TRBJ2-7
d_call: TRBD2
clone_size: NA
v_call: TRBV20-1
cdr3_aa: CSARARLAGGREQYF
cdr3_nt: TGCAGTGCTAGAGCCAGACTAGCGGGAGGGCGCGAGCAGTACTTC

j_call: TRBJ2-5
d_call: NA
clone_size: NA
v_call: TRBV20-1
cdr3_aa: CSASSQAKVETQYF
cdr3_nt: TGCAGTGCTAGTTCGCAGGCGAAGGTGGAGACCCAGTACTTC

j_call: TRBJ2-1
d_call: NA
clone_size: NA
v_call: TRBV14
cdr3_aa: CASSQENRRFDEQFF
cdr3_nt: TGTGCCAGCAGCCAGGAGAATAGGCGATTCGATGAGCAGTTCTTC

j_call: TRBJ1-5
d_call: TRBD1
clone_size: NA
v_call: TRBV28
cdr3_aa: CASRAGGGGNQPQHF
cdr3_nt: TGTGCCAGCAGGGCAGGGGGAGGCGGAAATCAGCCCCAGCATTTT

j_call: TRBJ2-3
d_call: NA
clone_size: NA
v_call: TRBV5-1
cdr3_aa: CASSLEGGGGTDTQYF
cdr3_nt: TGCGCCAGCAGCTTGGAGGGGGGCGGCGGCACAGATACGCAGTATTTT

j_call: TRBJ1-1
d_call: NA
clone_size: NA
v_call: TRBV19
cdr3_aa: CASRFTGQNTEAFF
cdr3_nt: TGTGCCAGTAGATTCACGGGACAGAACACTGAAGCTTTCTTT

j_call: TRBJ1-2
d_call: NA
clone_size: NA
v_call: TRBV30
cdr3_aa: CAWSVGRRAHAANYGYTF
cdr3_nt: TGTGCCTGGAGTGTAGGGAGGAGGGCCCACGCAGCTAACTATGGCTACACCTTC

j_call: TRBJ2-2
d_call: NA
clone_size: NA
v_call: TRBV7-3
cdr3_aa: CASSLTYTNTGELFF
cdr3_nt: TGTGCCAGCAGCTTAACGTATACGAACACCGGGGAGCTGTTTTTT

j_call: TRBJ2-7
d_call: NA
clone_size: NA
v_call: TRBV20-1
cdr3_aa: CSATSHSYEQYF
cdr3_nt: TGCAGTGCTACGTCCCACTCCTACGAGCAGTACTTC

j_call: TRBJ2-1
d_call: TRBD2
clone_size: NA
v_call: TRBV19
cdr3_aa: CASSITSGSVYEQFF
cdr3_nt: TGTGCCAGTAGTATCACTAGCGGGAGTGTCTATGAGCAGTTCTTC

j_call: TRBJ2-5
d_call: NA
clone_size: NA
v_call: TRBV30
cdr3_aa: CAWSPYSGFQYF
cdr3_nt: TGTGCCTGGAGCCCCTATAGTGGGTTCCAGTACTTC

j_call: TRBJ2-7
d_call: NA
clone_size: once
v_call: TRBV20-1
cdr3_aa: CSAPAGAVGYEQYF
cdr3_nt: TGCAGTGCCCCAGCAGGAGCGGTAGGCTACGAGCAGTACTTC

j_call: TRBJ2-7
d_call: TRBD2
clone_size: NA
v_call: TRBV20-1
cdr3_aa: CSARVPGLAYEQYF
cdr3_nt: TGCAGTGCTAGAGTACCGGGACTAGCCTACGAGCAGTACTTC

j_call: TRBJ2-7
d_call: TRBD2
clone_size: NA
v_call: TRBV15
cdr3_aa: CATSRDSGSVSYEQYF
cdr3_nt: TGTGCCACCAGCAGAGATAGCGGGAGTGTTTCCTACGAGCAGTACTTC

j_call: TRBJ1-5
d_call: NA
clone_size: NA
v_call: TRBV6-5
cdr3_aa: CASSYRGIQPQHF
cdr3_nt: TGTGCCAGCAGTTACAGGGGGATCCAGCCCCAGCATTTT

j_call: TRBJ2-2
d_call: NA
clone_size: NA
v_call: TRBV7-8
cdr3_aa: CASSGGPLPYTGELFF
cdr3_nt: TGTGCCAGCAGCGGGGGACCCTTACCGTACACCGGGGAGCTGTTTTTT

j_call: TRBJ2-1
d_call: TRBD2
clone_size: NA
v_call: TRBV4-2
cdr3_aa: CASSPGVAGGIYNEQFF
cdr3_nt: TGTGCCAGCAGCCCTGGCGTGGCGGGAGGGATCTACAATGAGCAGTTCTTC

j_call: TRBJ2-7
d_call: NA
clone_size: NA
v_call: TRBV29-1
cdr3_aa: CSTARDHEQYF
cdr3_nt: TGCAGCACCGCTCGGGACCACGAGCAGTACTTC

j_call: TRBJ2-7
d_call: TRBD2
clone_size: NA
v_call: TRBV23-1
cdr3_aa: CASSTVQTSGPYEQYF
cdr3_nt: TGCGCCAGCAGTACCGTTCAGACTAGCGGACCCTACGAGCAGTACTTC

j_call: TRBJ2-3
d_call: NA
clone_size: NA
v_call: TRBV20-1
cdr3_aa: CSARAEQTDTQYF
cdr3_nt: TGCAGTGCTAGAGCCGAGCAAACAGATACGCAGTATTTT

j_call: TRBJ2-7
d_call: NA
clone_size: NA
v_call: TRBV9
cdr3_aa: CASSVDVGSKTYEQYF
cdr3_nt: TGTGCCAGCAGCGTAGATGTGGGCTCCAAAACCTACGAGCAGTACTTC

j_call: TRBJ2-1
d_call: TRBD2
clone_size: once
v_call: TRBV5-4
cdr3_aa: CASSSPTSGSKEDEQFF
cdr3_nt: TGTGCCAGCAGCTCCCCGACTAGCGGGAGCAAGGAGGATGAGCAGTTCTTC

j_call: TRBJ2-2
d_call: TRBD2
clone_size: once
v_call: TRBV27
cdr3_aa: CASSLLGGRAGLFF
cdr3_nt: TGTGCCAGCAGTTTACTCGGCGGGAGGGCAGGGCTGTTTTTT

j_call: TRBJ1-2
d_call: TRBD1
clone_size: NA
v_call: TRBV3-1
cdr3_aa: CASSQNPTGTGGRAGYTF
cdr3_nt: TGTGCCAGCAGCCAAAACCCAACCGGGACAGGGGGCCGAGCGGGCTACACCTTC

j_call: TRBJ1-2
d_call: NA
clone_size: NA
v_call: TRBV29-1
cdr3_aa: CSAPPSTGEYGYTF
cdr3_nt: TGCAGCGCTCCCCCATCCACAGGAGAATATGGCTACACCTTC

j_call: TRBJ2-7
d_call: TRBD1
clone_size: once
v_call: TRBV10-3
cdr3_aa: CAISEQGTGGHEQYF
cdr3_nt: TGTGCCATCAGTGAACAAGGGACAGGGGGCCACGAGCAGTACTTC

j_call: TRBJ2-3
d_call: NA
clone_size: NA
v_call: TRBV7-2
cdr3_aa: CASSLSPNTDTQYF
cdr3_nt: TGTGCCAGCAGCTTATCCCCTAACACAGATACGCAGTATTTT

j_call: TRBJ1-1
d_call: NA
clone_size: NA
v_call: TRBV30
cdr3_aa: CAWTDVNMNTEAFF
cdr3_nt: TGTGCCTGGACGGACGTAAACATGAACACTGAAGCTTTCTTT

j_call: TRBJ2-2
d_call: NA
clone_size: NA
v_call: TRBV4-3
cdr3_aa: CASSQEFDTGELFF
cdr3_nt: TGCGCCAGCAGCCAAGAGTTTGACACCGGGGAGCTGTTTTTT

j_call: TRBJ2-7
d_call: TRBD2
clone_size: NA
v_call: TRBV11-1
cdr3_aa: CASSSLTSGITYEQYF
cdr3_nt: TGTGCCAGCAGCTCTCTCACTAGCGGAATTACCTACGAGCAGTACTTC

j_call: TRBJ1-4
d_call: NA
clone_size: NA
v_call: TRBV4-3
cdr3_aa: CASSQEGQGNEKLFF
cdr3_nt: TGCGCCAGCAGCCAAGAAGGGCAGGGGAACGAAAAACTGTTTTTT

j_call: TRBJ2-1
d_call: NA
clone_size: NA
v_call: TRBV25-1
cdr3_aa: CASSVTGTREDEQFF
cdr3_nt: TGTGCCAGCAGTGTGACCGGGACACGGGAGGATGAGCAGTTCTTC

j_call: TRBJ2-7
d_call: NA
clone_size: NA
v_call: TRBV18
cdr3_aa: CASSPSGVSYEQYF
cdr3_nt: TGTGCCAGCTCACCCTCCGGGGTTTCCTACGAGCAGTACTTC

j_call: TRBJ1-1
d_call: NA
clone_size: NA
v_call: TRBV3-1
cdr3_aa: CASGQNTEAFF
cdr3_nt: TGTGCCAGTGGACAGAACACTGAAGCTTTCTTT

j_call: TRBJ1-1
d_call: NA
clone_size: NA
v_call: TRBV30
cdr3_aa: CAWRGQTEAFF
cdr3_nt: TGTGCCTGGAGAGGACAGACTGAAGCTTTCTTT

j_call: TRBJ2-3
d_call: NA
clone_size: NA
v_call: TRBV27
cdr3_aa: CASSRHPSPDTQYF
cdr3_nt: TGTGCCAGCAGTCGCCACCCTAGCCCAGATACGCAGTATTTT

j_call: TRBJ1-1
d_call: NA
clone_size: NA
v_call: TRBV29-1
cdr3_aa: CSVVRGGSGTEAFF
cdr3_nt: TGCAGCGTTGTGAGGGGGGGGAGTGGCACTGAAGCTTTCTTT

j_call: TRBJ2-5
d_call: NA
clone_size: few
v_call: TRBV30
cdr3_aa: CAWSAPIETQYF
cdr3_nt: TGTGCCTGGAGTGCCCCTATAGAGACCCAGTACTTC

j_call: TRBJ2-7
d_call: NA
clone_size: NA
v_call: TRBV6-5
cdr3_aa: CASSYSMGTLQIYEQYF
cdr3_nt: TGTGCCAGCAGTTACTCGATGGGGACCCTCCAGATCTACGAGCAGTACTTC

j_call: TRBJ2-1
d_call: TRBD2
clone_size: NA
v_call: TRBV29-1
cdr3_aa: CSVRLADEQFF
cdr3_nt: TGCAGCGTTCGACTAGCGGATGAGCAGTTCTTC

j_call: TRBJ2-7
d_call: TRBD1
clone_size: once
v_call: TRBV6-5
cdr3_aa: CASSYSGTGVDEQYF
cdr3_nt: TGTGCCAGCAGTTACTCGGGGACAGGGGTGGACGAGCAGTACTTC

j_call: TRBJ2-1
d_call: NA
clone_size: NA
v_call: TRBV3-1
cdr3_aa: CASSQGSGQGGERRQFF
cdr3_nt: TGTGCCAGCAGCCAAGGAAGCGGTCAGGGGGGAGAGCGACGGCAGTTCTTC

j_call: TRBJ2-1
d_call: NA
clone_size: NA
v_call: TRBV4-2
cdr3_aa: CASSQDQDPANEQFF
cdr3_nt: TGTGCCAGCAGCCAAGACCAGGACCCCGCTAATGAGCAGTTCTTC

j_call: TRBJ2-7
d_call: TRBD2
clone_size: NA
v_call: TRBV4-3
cdr3_aa: CASSQDPAGGWYEQYF
cdr3_nt: TGCGCCAGCAGCCAAGATCCAGCGGGAGGTTGGTACGAGCAGTACTTC

j_call: TRBJ2-7
d_call: NA
clone_size: NA
v_call: TRBV5-1
cdr3_aa: CASSLVPAASSYEQYF
cdr3_nt: TGCGCCAGCAGCTTGGTTCCAGCGGCAAGTTCCTACGAGCAGTACTTC

j_call: TRBJ2-1
d_call: TRBD2
clone_size: NA
v_call: TRBV29-1
cdr3_aa: CSVDDGGSSYNEQFF
cdr3_nt: TGCAGCGTTGATGACGGCGGGAGCTCCTACAATGAGCAGTTCTTC